A single sample is the source of the 25 T cell receptor beta chains below, sequenced in a study of chemoradiotherapy in HPV16-positive cancers. The assay was immunoSEQ multiplex PCR, and TCRdb's table has in-frame clones only and misses some. The sample includes 4,000 to 6,000 clones, approximately 94% of them seen just once. The source material was tumor tissue, sampled from a patient who underwent chemoradiotherapy. All receptors come from a human donor with HPV-associated anogenital cancer.

The rearrangement joins TRBV7-2 to TRBJ2-3; TRBD2 might be the D (5 bases). The CDR3 sequence is 15 residues long. The germline V and J ends were trimmed by 5 bases and 3 bases, with 15 bases remaining between them. In germline, CDR1 is SGHTA, CDR2 FQGNSA. The chain's CDR3 is CASSPLGSGTDTQYF. The CDR3 nucleotides read TGTGCCAGCAGCCCCCTCGGGTCGGGAACAGATACGCAGTATTTT.

This sequence joins TRBV10-1 and TRBJ2-1; 11 nucleotides line up with TRBD2. J lost 12 bases, V lost 0 bases, and 1 base had no gene match. CDR3 length equals 13 residues. Per the germline V gene, CDR1 is WNHNN and CDR2 is SYGVQD (reference sequence). The CDR3 loop is CASSESGTSGQFF. The CDR3 DNA follows: TGCGCCAGCAGTGAGTCCGGGACTAGCGGGCAGTTCTTC.

Only one count was recorded for this clone. The chain employs TRBV5-1 and TRBJ1-1, with D possibly being TRBD1 (6 bases). This CDR3 has 17 residues. V was shortened by 4 bases and J by 5 bases, with 24 bases between the two germline ends. The germline V gene has CDR1 SGHRS and CDR2 YFSETQ. The CDR3 loop is CASSISTGTPSGTEAFF. The DNA for the CDR3 is TGCGCCAGCAGCATCTCAACCGGGACACCTTCGGGGACTGAAGCTTTCTTT. The variable domain in full, with the rest retrieved from reference TRBV5-1 and TRBJ1-1, is KAGVTQTPRYLIKTRGQQVTLSCSPISGHRSVSWYQQTPGQGLQFLFEYFSETQRNKGNFPGRFSGRQFSNSRSEMNVSTLELGDSALYLCASSISTGTPSGTEAFFGQGTRLTVV.

This clone was counted between two and nine times. The CDR3 sequence is CASSQSQLAGAYEQYF. CDR3 nucleotides: TGCGCCAGCAGCCAAAGTCAACTAGCGGGGGCTTACGAGCAGTACTTC. V gene TRBV4-1 combines with J gene TRBJ2-7; 11 nucleotides line up with TRBD2. CDR1 MGHRA and CDR2 YSYEKL come from the germline V gene. The ends lost 2 bases at V and 4 bases at J; junction bases unmatched: 7. The CDR3 loop spans 16 amino acids.

The DNA of the CDR3 is TGTGCCAGCAGTGCATACAGGATCGCTAATGAAAAACTGTTTTTT. The encoded protein is CASSAYRIANEKLFF. V gene TRBV6-1 combines with J gene TRBJ1-4; a weak D match, TRBD1 (5 bases). Germline V CDR1 and CDR2: MNHNS, SASEGT. V gave up 4 bases and J gave up 3 bases, with 12 bases separating them. CDR3 size: 15 residues.

The gene calls are TRBV7-8 and TRBJ1-2, with D perhaps matching TRBD1 (6 bases). The V and J ends lost 4 bases and 5 bases respectively, with 11 bases between them. This CDR3 has 13 residues. Germline V gene sequence: CDR1 SGHVS, CDR2 FQNEAQ. The DNA for the CDR3 is TGTGCCAGCAGCTCCGCGGACAGTTATGGCTACACCTTC. It specifies CASSSADSYGYTF. Based on the CDR3 plus reference TRBV7-8 and TRBJ1-2, the full variable domain is GAGVSQSPRYKVAKRGQDVALRCDPISGHVSLFWYQQALGQGPEFLTYFQNEAQLDKSGLPSDRFFAERPEGSVSTLKIQRTQQEDSAVYLCASSSADSYGYTFGSGTRLTVV.

The chain is built from TRBV19 and TRBJ1-2; a weak D match, TRBD1 (6 bases). Trimming took off 5 bases at V and 5 bases at J, with 21 bases between the two ends. This CDR3 is built from 16 residues. CDR1 and CDR2 from the germline V gene are LNHDA and SQIVND (reference sequence). The CDR3 DNA reads as TGTGCCAGTAGTCCCGCGGACACAGGGAGATCGTATGGCTACACCTTC. This translates into CASSPADTGRSYGYTF.

The rearrangement links TRBV19 to TRBJ2-6; no firm D call. Germline V gene sequence: CDR1 LNHDA, CDR2 SQIVND (reference sequence). The CDR3 is 15 residues long. Trimming pared 2 bases from V and 0 bases from J, leaving 5 bases between. In nucleotides, the CDR3 is TGTGCCAGTAGTATATTAGGCTCTGGGGCCAACGTCCTGACTTTC. Its translation: CASSILGSGANVLTF.

The chain's CDR3 is CASSPGGRVSYNEQFF. The DNA for the CDR3 is TGTGCCAGCTCACCGGGGGGCCGGGTATCCTACAATGAGCAGTTCTTC. The chain links TRBV6-6 to TRBJ2-1; D may be TRBD2 (7 bases). With 8 bases removed from V and 1 base from J, the gap between germline ends came to 18 bases. This CDR3 spans 16 amino acids. Germline V gene sequence: CDR1 MNHNY, CDR2 SVGAGI (reference sequence).

The chain employs TRBV7-8 and TRBJ1-2; 10 nucleotides agree with TRBD1. The CDR3 is 16 residues long. Germline CDR1 and CDR2: SGHVS and FQNEAQ. After removal of 5 bases from V and 3 bases from J, the junction contained 9 bases not matched to a gene. In nucleotides, the CDR3 is TGTGCCAGCAGCCCGCAGGACAGGGGGGAGTACTATGGCTACACCTTC. Its protein is CASSPQDRGEYYGYTF.

The chain couples TRBV29-1 to TRBJ1-1, with a tentative D call TRBD1 (5 bases). Germline CDR1 is SQVTM and CDR2 is ANQGSEA. V gave up 3 bases and J gave up 5 bases, with 16 bases separating them. This CDR3 is 14 amino acids long. The CDR3 region has the DNA TGCAGCGTTGACCCCCACGCAGGGAGGACTGAAGCTTTCTTT. It is translated as CSVDPHAGRTEAFF.

The CDR3 DNA follows: TGTGCCAGCAGGCCTCCTACGTTGGATACGCAGTATTTT. Its protein is CASRPPTLDTQYF. J is TRBJ2-3 and V is TRBV27; D call uncertain. CDR3 length: 13 residues. CDR1 MNHEY and CDR2 SMNVEV come from the germline V gene (reference sequence). Between the trimmed V and J ends, which lost 6 bases and 6 bases, there was a span of 13 bases.

This clone has just one count. The rearrangement uses TRBV7-2 and TRBJ2-7, with 11 bases fitting TRBD2. CDR3 length: 15 residues. Germline assignment: CDR1 SGHTA and CDR2 FQGNSA. The ends lost 4 bases at V and 4 bases at J; junction bases unmatched: 6. Written as DNA, the CDR3 is TGTGCCAGCAGCTCAAGAACTAGCGGGGGATACGAGCAGTACTTC. Its protein product is CASSSRTSGGYEQYF.

V gene TRBV5-1 combines with J gene TRBJ1-6; 7 nucleotides line up with TRBD1. Germline values: CDR1 SGHRS, CDR2 YFSETQ. The CDR3 length is 16 residues. Trimming cost V 0 bases and J 4 bases; bases outside gene matches: 4. For the CDR3, the DNA is TGCGCCAGCAGCTTGGGGGGGGGACAGTATAATTCACCCCTCCACTTT. Translated, it gives CASSLGGGQYNSPLHF.

This sequence joins TRBV5-4 and TRBJ1-2; tentative D call: TRBD1 (6 bases). This CDR3 comprises 17 residues. In germline, CDR1 is SGHNT, CDR2 YYREEE (reference sequence). Trimming shortened V by 0 bases and J by 4 bases, and 19 bases separated the two germline ends. The CDR3 DNA reads TGTGCCAGCAGCTTGGGGTTTGGAGGACAGCAATTCTATGGCTACACCTTC. It codes for CASSLGFGGQQFYGYTF.

V gene TRBV28 combines with J gene TRBJ2-1, with 12 positions matching TRBD2. J gave up 8 bases and V 6 bases, and 14 bases lay outside the gene matches. The germline CDR1 and CDR2 sequences are MDHEN and SYDVKM. CDR3 size: 17 residues. The CDR3 nucleotides are TGTGCCAGCAGGGAGTCGGGACTAGCGGGCGCCATAGATGAGCAGTTCTTC. Protein: CASRESGLAGAIDEQFF.

The chain has TRBV7-2 and TRBJ2-2, with 8 bases that match TRBD2. The CDR3 runs 17 residues. Unmatched junction bases numbered 14, after V lost 5 bases and J lost 6 bases. The germline V gene encodes CDR1 SGHTA and CDR2 FQGNSA. The CDR3 nucleotides are TGTGCCAGCAGCCTCATCTCCGGGACTAGGGTTCCCGGGGAGCTGTTTTTT. Translated: CASSLISGTRVPGELFF.

This clone was recorded only once. This sequence joins TRBV5-1 and TRBJ2-5; unclear D gene. The CDR3 has 14 residues. Per germline, CDR1 SGHRS and CDR2 YFSETQ. V was cut by 3 bases and J by 2 bases, with 11 bases left in between. In DNA, the CDR3 is TGCGCCAGCAGCTCCGGACGGAAACAAGAGACCCAGTACTTC. Its translation: CASSSGRKQETQYF.

The chain combines TRBV29-1 with TRBJ1-2; D is undetermined. CDR3 size: 11 residues. The germline V gene has CDR1 SQVTM and CDR2 ANQGSEA. Deletions cut 4 bases from V and 4 bases from J, with 7 bases between. CDR3 amino acids: CSVAVFYGYTF. Written as DNA, the CDR3 is TGCAGCGTTGCAGTGTTCTATGGCTACACCTTC.

The rearrangement links TRBV6-1 to TRBJ2-1; perhaps TRBD1 as D (6 bases). The V gene lost 2 bases and the J gene lost 0 bases, with 11 bases spanning the gap. The CDR3 length is 16 residues. The germline V gene encodes CDR1 MNHNS and CDR2 SASEGT. The CDR3, as DNA: TGTGCCAGCAGTGAATGGGGGCTTAGCTCCTACAATGAGCAGTTCTTC. Encoded protein: CASSEWGLSSYNEQFF.

The chain is built from TRBV2 and TRBJ1-1, with D possibly TRBD1 on 5 matching bases. Germline assignment: CDR1 SNHLY and CDR2 FYNNEI. The CDR3 runs to 14 residues. Trimming stripped 5 bases from V and 1 base from J, with 11 bases between. The CDR3 DNA reads TGTGCCAGCAGTCGGCTGGGGCCGAACACTGAAGCTTTCTTT. Protein sequence: CASSRLGPNTEAFF.

V is TRBV27 and J is TRBJ2-5; the D gene is possibly TRBD2 (5 bases). V was clipped by 5 bases and J by 5 bases, with 18 bases between them. The germline V gene encodes CDR1 MNHEY and CDR2 SMNVEV (reference sequence). The length of the CDR3 is 15 residues. The CDR3 DNA reads as TGTGCCAGCAGTGCCCGGGGTATCGTGATTGAGACCCAGTACTTC. As protein: CASSARGIVIETQYF.

The chain is built from TRBV5-1 and TRBJ1-5; 10 bases line up with TRBD1. This CDR3 is 16 amino acids long. The V segment lost 3 bases and the J segment 3 bases; nucleotides outside the gene matches: 6. Per the germline V gene, CDR1 is SGHRS and CDR2 is YFSETQ. In DNA, the CDR3 is TGCGCCAGCAGCTCCCCGGGACAGGGGTACAATCAGCCCCAGCATTTT. Translated: CASSSPGQGYNQPQHF.

The CDR3 loop reads CASSSITGELFF. CDR3 bases: TGTGCCAGCAGCTCCATCACCGGGGAGCTGTTTTTT. The genes are TRBV7-8 and TRBJ2-2; D not certain. This CDR3 has 12 residues. The V end was cut by 4 bases, the J end by 4 bases, with 4 bases between. Looked up from germline, CDR1 is SGHVS and CDR2 is FQNEAQ.

The chain recombines TRBV6-6 with TRBJ1-2; a weak D match, TRBD1 (5 bases). This CDR3 is built from 15 residues. The germline CDR1 and CDR2 sequences are MNHNY and SVGAGI (reference sequence). V lost 5 bases, J lost 4 bases, and 17 bases lay in between. The CDR3 region is CASSPLQATFYGYTF. In nucleotides, the CDR3 is TGTGCCAGCAGTCCTCTACAGGCGACCTTCTATGGCTACACCTTC.